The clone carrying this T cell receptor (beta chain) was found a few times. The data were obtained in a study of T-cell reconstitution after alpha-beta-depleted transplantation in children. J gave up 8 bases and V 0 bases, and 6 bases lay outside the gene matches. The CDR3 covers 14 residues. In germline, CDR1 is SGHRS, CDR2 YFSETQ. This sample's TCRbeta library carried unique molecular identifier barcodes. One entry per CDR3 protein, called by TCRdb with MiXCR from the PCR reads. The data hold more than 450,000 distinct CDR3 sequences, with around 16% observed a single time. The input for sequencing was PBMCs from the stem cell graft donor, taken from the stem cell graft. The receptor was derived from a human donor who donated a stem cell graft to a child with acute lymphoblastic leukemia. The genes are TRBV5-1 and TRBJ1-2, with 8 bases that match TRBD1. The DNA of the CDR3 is TGCGCCAGCAGCTTGGGAGACAGGGGTAGCGGCTACACCTTC. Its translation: CASSLGDRGSGYTF.